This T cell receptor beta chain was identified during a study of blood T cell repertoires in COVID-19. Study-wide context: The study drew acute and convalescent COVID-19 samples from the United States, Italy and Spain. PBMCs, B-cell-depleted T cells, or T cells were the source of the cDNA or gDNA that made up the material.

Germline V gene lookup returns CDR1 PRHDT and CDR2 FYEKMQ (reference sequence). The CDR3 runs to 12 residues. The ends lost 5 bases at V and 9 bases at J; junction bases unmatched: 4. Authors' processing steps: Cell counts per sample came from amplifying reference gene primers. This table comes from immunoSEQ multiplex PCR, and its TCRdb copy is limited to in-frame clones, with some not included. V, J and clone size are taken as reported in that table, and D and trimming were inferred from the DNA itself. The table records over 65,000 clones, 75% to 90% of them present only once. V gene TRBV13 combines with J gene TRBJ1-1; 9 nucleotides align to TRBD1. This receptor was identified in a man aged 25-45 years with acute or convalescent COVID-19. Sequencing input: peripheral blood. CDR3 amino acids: CASSRDRGKAFF. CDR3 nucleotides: TGTGCCAGCAGCCGCGACAGGGGGAAAGCTTTCTTT.